Listed here are 18 T cell receptor beta chains from one sample, sequenced in a study of CD8+ T cells in alopecia areata. Treatment specified: oral pan-JAK inhibitor, 5-10 mg twice daily. Isolated RNA was reverse transcribed into cDNA used as the sequencing template. Clones were sequenced by immunoSEQ multiplex PCR, and TCRdb holds only the in-frame ones, with some missing. The sample includes roughly 120,000 clones, roughly three fifths of them seen just once. Sequencing used CD8+ T cells sorted from blood, obtained at week 24, from a patient treated with tofacitinib. These receptors were obtained from a human donor with alopecia areata.

This clone was detected only once. The V gene is TRBV5-1, the J gene TRBJ2-7, with a weak D call TRBD1 (5 bases). Per the germline V gene, CDR1 is SGHRS and CDR2 is YFSETQ. The CDR3 sequence is 15 residues long. V was clipped by 0 bases and J by 3 bases, with 13 bases between them. CDR3: CASSLAPQEFYEQYF. For the CDR3, the DNA is TGCGCCAGCAGCTTGGCCCCACAGGAATTCTACGAGCAGTACTTC.

The chain is built from TRBV9 and TRBJ2-7, with 9 nucleotides matching TRBD1. This CDR3 contains 16 residues. With V trimmed by 4 bases and J by 2 bases, 10 bases remained unmatched. The germline V gene has CDR1 SGDLS and CDR2 YYNGEE. As DNA, the CDR3 is TGTGCCAGCAGCCTGGGGGGGACAGGGAGGCCCTACGAGCAGTACTTC. This gives the protein CASSLGGTGRPYEQYF. Full variable domain (rest looked up from reference TRBV9 and TRBJ2-7): DSGVTQTPKHLITATGQRVTLRCSPRSGDLSVYWYQQSLDQGLQFLIQYYNGEERAKGNILERFSAQQFPDLHSELNLSSLELGDSALYFCASSLGGTGRPYEQYFGPGTRLTVT.

This clone was observed a few times. This chain uses TRBV11-2 with TRBJ2-1; TRBD2 aligns across 9 bases. The germline V gene encodes CDR1 SGHAT and CDR2 FQNNGV. The CDR3 is 15 residues long. V lost 6 bases, J lost 7 bases, and 10 bases stayed unmatched. This chain's CDR3 is CASSLSGGFLNEQFF. CDR3 nucleotide sequence: TGTGCCAGCAGTCTTAGCGGGGGTTTTCTTAATGAGCAGTTCTTC.

This clone occurred a few times. The genes are TRBV6-1 and TRBJ2-3, with D unresolved. Trimming took off 5 bases at V and 3 bases at J, with 9 bases between the two ends. Looked up from germline, CDR1 is MNHNS and CDR2 is SASEGT. There are 13 residues in the CDR3. CDR3 in DNA: TGTGCCAGCAGTAGAATCTTGACAGATACGCAGTATTTT. It is translated as CASSRILTDTQYF.

This CDR3 reads CASSLLGNQPQHF. The CDR3 DNA follows: TGTGCCAGCAGTTTATTGGGCAATCAGCCCCAGCATTTT. The chain links TRBV27 to TRBJ1-5; D call uncertain. V lost 1 base and J lost 2, with 3 bases in between. Germline V gives CDR1 MNHEY, CDR2 SMNVEV (reference sequence). The length of the CDR3 is 13 residues.

This rearrangement joins TRBV20-1 to TRBJ2-1; weak D call: TRBD2 (6 bases). Germline V CDR1 and CDR2: DFQATT, SNEGSKA (reference sequence). This CDR3 comprises 11 residues. The V gene lost 3 bases and the J gene lost 15 bases, with 15 bases spanning the gap. The CDR3, as DNA: TGCAGTGCTAGCCGGGGGTTAACAGCGTTCTTC. This translates into CSASRGLTAFF.

The chain employs TRBV12-5 and TRBJ2-5; possible D gene TRBD1, 5 bases. Germline V gene data show CDR1 as LGHNT and CDR2 as FRNRAP. This CDR3 spans 14 amino acids. V was shortened by 0 bases and J by 3 bases, with 8 bases between the two germline ends. CDR3 region: CASGLVTQEETQYF. The CDR3 DNA reads as TGTGCTAGTGGTTTGGTAACACAGGAAGAGACCCAGTACTTC.

The chain combines TRBV29-1 with TRBJ2-7, with a weak D call TRBD1 (5 bases). Germline lookup yields CDR1 SQVTM and CDR2 ANQGSEA. The V and J ends lost 4 bases and 2 bases respectively, with 12 bases between them. The CDR3 extends over 13 amino acids. CDR3 region: CSVVVAGPYEQYF. CDR3 coding DNA: TGCAGCGTTGTAGTGGCAGGGCCCTACGAGCAGTACTTC.

The J gene is TRBJ1-4, the V gene TRBV30; 8 nucleotides align to TRBD1. Unmatched junction bases numbered 14, after V lost 3 bases and J lost 5 bases. CDR3 length equals 17 residues. Germline loops: CDR1 GTSNPN, CDR2 SVGIG (reference sequence). CDR3 DNA: TGTGCCTGGAGGGGCAGGGGGCCCTACTCGGGGAATGAAAAACTGTTTTTT. Protein sequence: CAWRGRGPYSGNEKLFF. Full variable domain (remainder filled in from reference TRBV30 and TRBJ1-4): SQTIHQWPATLVQPVGSPLSLECTVEGTSNPNLYWYRQAAGRGLQLLFYSVGIGQISSEVPQNLSASRPQDRQFILSSKKLLLSDSGFYLCAWRGRGPYSGNEKLFFGSGTQLSVL.

There are a few counts of this clone. A junction boundary mismatches the germline segment, possibly from a read error. V and J are TRBV6-5 and TRBJ2-7, with 7 bases aligning to TRBD1. The CDR3 consists of 15 residues. Germline lookup yields CDR1 MNHEY and CDR2 SVGAGI. The CDR3 sequence is CASTYRDSLAYEQYF. DNA for the CDR3: TGTGCCAGCACTTACCGGGACAGCCTTGCCTACGAGCAGTACTTC.

The chain couples TRBV27 to TRBJ1-2; no clear D. CDR1 is MNHEY, CDR2 SMNVEV, per germline (reference sequence). V was cut by 5 bases and J by 3 bases, with 13 bases left in between. The CDR3 is made up of 14 amino acids. The CDR3 spells CASSPGSPDYGYTF. Written as DNA, the CDR3 is TGTGCCAGCAGTCCGGGCTCACCGGACTATGGCTACACCTTC.

The V call is TRBV5-6, the J call TRBJ2-7; TRBD1 aligns across 8 bases. CDR1 and CDR2 from the germline V gene are SGHDT and YYEEEE. Trimming at V came to 0 bases and at J to 5 bases, leaving 1 base not matched to a gene. The CDR3 covers 13 residues. The CDR3 sequence is CASSLAGGHEQYF. CDR3 nucleotide sequence: TGTGCCAGCAGCTTGGCAGGGGGCCACGAGCAGTACTTC.

This rearrangement joins TRBV27 to TRBJ2-7, with 8 positions matching TRBD2. V lost 5 bases to trimming and J lost 3 bases; unmatched junction nucleotides: 15. Germline values: CDR1 MNHEY, CDR2 SMNVEV (reference sequence). The CDR3 runs to 17 residues. The CDR3 here is CASSPPGLAGMFYEQYF. The CDR3 coding sequence is TGTGCCAGCAGTCCCCCTGGGCTAGCGGGCATGTTCTACGAGCAGTACTTC.

This clone was counted a few times. The rearrangement uses TRBV7-8 and TRBJ2-1, with D possibly being TRBD1 (6 bases). CDR3 length equals 14 residues. Trimming left V 1 base short and J 8 bases short, with 12 bases between. Per the germline V gene, CDR1 is SGHVS and CDR2 is FQNEAQ. This CDR3 is CASSLERPGDEQFF. For the CDR3, the DNA is TGTGCCAGCAGCTTAGAGCGGCCAGGGGATGAGCAGTTCTTC.

This chain joins TRBV13 and TRBJ2-1; TRBD2 is a possible D gene (6 bases). V was clipped by 5 bases and J by 8 bases, with 16 bases between them. Germline-derived CDR1 and CDR2 are PRHDT and FYEKMQ (reference sequence). The CDR3 has 14 residues. The CDR3, as DNA: TGTGCCAGCAGCCCAGGTAGGGGAGGAGATGAGCAGTTCTTC. It translates to CASSPGRGGDEQFF.

The chain uses TRBV2 and TRBJ1-4, with D maybe TRBD1 (6 bases). V was clipped by 10 bases and J by 5 bases, with 17 bases between them. CDR3 length equals 14 residues. Germline V gene data show CDR1 as SNHLY and CDR2 as FYNNEI. The CDR3 is CAIYSGTINEKLFF. CDR3 DNA sequence: TGTGCCATCTATTCCGGGACAATAAATGAAAAACTGTTTTTT.

The chain recombines TRBV7-9 with TRBJ1-4; D may be TRBD1 (5 bases). V was clipped by 2 bases and J by 7 bases, with 11 bases between them. CDR3 length: 14 residues. Germline values: CDR1 SEHNR, CDR2 FQNEAQ (reference sequence). The CDR3 protein is CASSLSGSGEKLFF. CDR3 in DNA: TGTGCCAGCAGCTTATCAGGGTCGGGTGAAAAACTGTTTTTT.

The CDR3 reads CASRPLTGQKQPQHF. CDR3 nucleotides: TGTGCCAGCAGACCACTGACAGGGCAGAAACAGCCCCAGCATTTT. The chain carries TRBV6-5 and TRBJ1-5, with 7 bases fitting TRBD1. This CDR3 comprises 15 residues. The germline CDR1 and CDR2 sequences are MNHEY and SVGAGI. V trimming: 6 bases; J trimming: 7 bases; junction bases outside the gene matches: 12.